This TCR beta chain was profiled in a study of blood T cell repertoires in COVID-19. Study background: Samples taken during acute and convalescent COVID-19 were collected in the United States, Italy and Spain.

CDR1 is PRHDT and CDR2 is FYEKMQ in the germline V gene (reference sequence). With V trimmed by 3 bases and J by 3 bases, 5 bases remained unmatched. The CDR3 is made up of 15 amino acids. Per the original data handling: Nucleated cell counts were estimated from reference gene primer amplification. The assay was immunoSEQ multiplex PCR, and TCRdb's table has in-frame clones only and misses some. V, J and clone size are those of that table, while D and trimming were read from the DNA. The data show 140,000 to 150,000 clones, more than 75% seen once. The TCR was taken from a man aged 55 to 70 with acute or convalescent COVID-19. The sample consisted of peripheral blood. The chain has TRBV13 and TRBJ2-3, with 8 bases fitting TRBD2. In DNA form, the CDR3 reads TGTGCCAGCAGCTTGGCGGGAGGTCGGACAGATACGCAGTATTTT. It specifies CASSLAGGRTDTQYF. Together with reference TRBV13 and TRBJ2-3, the CDR3 gives the full variable domain: AAGVIQSPRHLIKEKRETATLKCYPIPRHDTVYWYQQGPGQDPQFLISFYEKMQSDKGSIPDRFSAQQFSDYHSELNMSSLELGDSALYFCASSLAGGRTDTQYFGPGTRLTVL.